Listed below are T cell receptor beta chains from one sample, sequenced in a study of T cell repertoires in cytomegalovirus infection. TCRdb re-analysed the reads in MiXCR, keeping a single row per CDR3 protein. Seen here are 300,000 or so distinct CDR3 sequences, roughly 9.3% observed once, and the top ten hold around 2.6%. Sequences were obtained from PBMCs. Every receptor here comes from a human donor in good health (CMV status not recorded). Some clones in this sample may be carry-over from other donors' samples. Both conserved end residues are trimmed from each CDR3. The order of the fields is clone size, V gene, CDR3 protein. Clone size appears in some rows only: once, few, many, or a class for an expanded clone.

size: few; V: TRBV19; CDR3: ASSIAPTGVGSGANVLT
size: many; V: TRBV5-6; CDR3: ASSLEGISRKAF
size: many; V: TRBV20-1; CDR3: SSEGNNEQF
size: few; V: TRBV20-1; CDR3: SARSSTDTQY
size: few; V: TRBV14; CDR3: ASSLSGGETYNEQF
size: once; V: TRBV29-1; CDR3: SVGEDRNPYSNQPQH
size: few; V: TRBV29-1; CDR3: SVAAGYEQY
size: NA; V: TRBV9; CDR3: ASRKGQLSTGELF
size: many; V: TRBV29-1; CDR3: SADSRHSTDTQY
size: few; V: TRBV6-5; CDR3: ASRGGSSPSGNTIY
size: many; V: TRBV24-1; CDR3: ATSDSTVVEQF
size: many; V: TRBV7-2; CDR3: ASSLSGGTGNTIY
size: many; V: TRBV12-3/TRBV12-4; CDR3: ASSLAGGSEQY
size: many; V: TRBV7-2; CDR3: ASSWSTTGELF
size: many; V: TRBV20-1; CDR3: SARVTVNSPLH
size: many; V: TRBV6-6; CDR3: ASRPRQSGYEQY
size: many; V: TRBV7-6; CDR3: ASSLGGEFGEAF
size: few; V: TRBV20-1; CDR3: SANSGGYNQPQH
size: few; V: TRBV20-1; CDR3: SASAGLAETQY
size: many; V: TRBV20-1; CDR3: SARDGEQF
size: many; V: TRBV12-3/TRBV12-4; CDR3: ASSFHRDRSYEQY
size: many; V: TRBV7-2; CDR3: ASSPQAGTEIF
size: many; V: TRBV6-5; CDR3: ASSYSGSGELF
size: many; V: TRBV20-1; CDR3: SARRGAGEAF
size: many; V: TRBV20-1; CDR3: SAKLNTEAF
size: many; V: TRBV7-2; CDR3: ASRLPSTSTDTQY
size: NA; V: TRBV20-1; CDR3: SADRARGSTEAF
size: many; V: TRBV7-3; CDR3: ASSPSGGYNEQF
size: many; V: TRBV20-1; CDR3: SASDGAGELF
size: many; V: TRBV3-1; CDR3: ASSRLRGQGTGELF
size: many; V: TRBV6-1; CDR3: ASIGTAHEQY
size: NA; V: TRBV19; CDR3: ASSIGLMSSYEQY
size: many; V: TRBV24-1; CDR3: ATSRGGYNEQF
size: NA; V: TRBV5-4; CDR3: ASSSRQGAFTEAF
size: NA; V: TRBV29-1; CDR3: SVDLGTERGPEAF
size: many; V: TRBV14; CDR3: ASSQDMVWDTQY
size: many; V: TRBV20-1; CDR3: SARRQVGITEAF
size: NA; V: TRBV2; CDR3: ASSETAPNQPQH
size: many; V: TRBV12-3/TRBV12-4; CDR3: ASSPTRQLLGGEQF
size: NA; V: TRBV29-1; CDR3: SVEGTGESSYNEQF
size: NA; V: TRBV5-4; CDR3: ASSLPGSSYEQY
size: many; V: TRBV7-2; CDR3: ASSRDRGTYSNQPQH
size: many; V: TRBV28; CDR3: ASSLPTYYNEQF
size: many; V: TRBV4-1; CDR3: ASSQLSGLEQY
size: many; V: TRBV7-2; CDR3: ASSFRDRGGEQY
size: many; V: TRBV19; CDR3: ASSIAGSDSYEQY
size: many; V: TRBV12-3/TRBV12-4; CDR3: ASSLAGTRYGYT
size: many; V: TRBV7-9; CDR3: ASSSDGFIGTEAF
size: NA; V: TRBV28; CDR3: ASSLYRGGYNEQF
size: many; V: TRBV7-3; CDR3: ASSAQGVTTDTQY
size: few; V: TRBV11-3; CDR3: ASSLESQGDYEQY
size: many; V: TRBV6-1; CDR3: ASNAGQWSTEAF
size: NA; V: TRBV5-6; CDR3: ASSLTVSNQPQH
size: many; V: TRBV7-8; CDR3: ASSLNAQDQPQH
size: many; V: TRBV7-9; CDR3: ASSLRTGGVYEQY
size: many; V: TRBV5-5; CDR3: ASSLAVGQVHGELF
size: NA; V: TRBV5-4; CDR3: ASSLLLAGGGDEQF
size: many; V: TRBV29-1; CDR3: SGITSTRGEQY
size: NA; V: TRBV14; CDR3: ASSQPGGGRTDTQY